The 28 T cell receptor beta chains below all came from one sample that was sequenced in a study of blood T cell repertoires in COVID-19. Sequencing was performed with immunoSEQ multiplex PCR; in TCRdb, only in-frame clones are kept and a portion is missing. The data show under 200,000 clones, around 87% seen once. The sample was peripheral blood. All receptors derive from a man aged 40-50 years with active or convalescent COVID-19.

The V call is TRBV25-1, the J call TRBJ1-4; no clear D gene. The ends were cut back, 2 bases at V and 8 bases at J, with 6 bases in the middle. The CDR3 is 12 residues long. The germline V gene has CDR1 MGHDK and CDR2 SYGVNS. The CDR3 DNA reads as TGTGCCAGCAGTGAAGTTCCGGAAAAACTGTTTTTT. It yields the protein CASSEVPEKLFF.

This clone was detected only a few times. The CDR3 sequence: CASSRQGRDNSPLHF. The CDR3 region has the DNA TGTGCCAGCAGTCGACAGGGAAGAGATAATTCACCCCTCCACTTT. The chain has TRBV25-1 and TRBJ1-6; 7 bases align to TRBD1. This CDR3 has 15 amino acids. Germline values: CDR1 MGHDK, CDR2 SYGVNS. The ends lost 5 bases at V and 5 bases at J; junction bases unmatched: 6.

The genes are TRBV6-5 and TRBJ1-4, with 11 bases matching TRBD1. Germline trimming cut 5 bases from V and 6 bases from J; bases unmatched to any gene: 5. Germline CDR1 MNHEY, CDR2 SVGAGI. The CDR3 runs to 15 residues. The CDR3 DNA follows: TGTGCCAGCAGTCAGGACAGGGGGCAGGATGAAAAACTGTTTTTT. Translating gives CASSQDRGQDEKLFF.

This chain links TRBV25-1 with TRBJ1-4; D call uncertain. V lost 6 bases to trimming and J lost 4 bases, with 12 bases between them. Germline CDR1 and CDR2: MGHDK and SYGVNS. CDR3 length: 14 residues. The CDR3 nucleotides are TGTGCCAGCAGGCTAGAGGGCGTTAATGAAAAACTGTTTTTT. Its protein is CASRLEGVNEKLFF.

This clone was found a few times. This chain connects TRBV19 to TRBJ1-5; TRBD1 agrees at 9 bases. The V and J ends lost 9 bases and 4 bases, in that order; junction bases with no gene match: 7. The germline V gene has CDR1 LNHDA and CDR2 SQIVND (reference sequence). This CDR3 comprises 14 residues. CDR3 sequence (DNA): TGTGCCAGCAGGGACAGGGCGGCAAATCAGCCCCAGCATTTT. Translated, it gives CASRDRAANQPQHF.

The rearrangement links TRBV10-2 to TRBJ2-7, with TRBD2 as a possible D gene (5 bases). V gave up 3 bases and J gave up 6 bases, with 21 bases separating them. CDR1 and CDR2 (germline): WSHSY, SAAADI. CDR3 length equals 16 residues. The CDR3 nucleotides are TGCGCCAGCAGTGATCCAGGCACATCTCCGGCGGGCGAGCAGTACTTC. It yields the protein CASSDPGTSPAGEQYF.

This clone was found a few times. The rearrangement joins TRBV7-9 to TRBJ2-2; 8 positions agree with TRBD1. This CDR3 has 16 residues. Trimming at V came to 6 bases and at J to 4 bases, leaving 10 bases not matched to a gene. In germline, CDR1 is SEHNR, CDR2 FQNEAQ (reference sequence). The DNA for the CDR3 is TGTGCCAGCAGTAGGACAGGGTTGGGTCGCACCGGGGAGCTGTTTTTT. Translating gives CASSRTGLGRTGELFF.

For this clone: Different DNA sequences within this sample yield the same CDR3. The chain couples TRBV6-5 to TRBJ2-2; D might be TRBD1 (5 bases). The germline gives CDR1 MNHEY, CDR2 SVGAGI. Trimming removed 5 bases at V and 1 base at J, with 8 bases between. CDR3 length: 14 residues. The CDR3 is CASSRDRNTGELFF. The DNA for the CDR3 is TGTGCCAGCAGTCGCGACAGGAACACCGGGGAGCTGTTTTTT.

The chain recombines TRBV6-6 with TRBJ1-4, with D hard to call. The V end lost 0 bases, the J end lost 8 bases, and 16 bases lay between the germline ends. The CDR3 consists of 16 residues. Germline loops: CDR1 MNHNY, CDR2 SVGAGI (reference sequence). The DNA for the CDR3 is TGTGCCAGCAGTTACTCTTTCGATTCTCGGGGAGAAAAACTGTTTTTT. Translation: CASSYSFDSRGEKLFF.

V usage is TRBV18 and J usage is TRBJ2-2; D is possibly TRBD2 (5 bases). CDR3 size: 13 residues. The V and J ends lost 3 bases and 7 bases respectively, with 9 bases between them. The germline V gene has CDR1 KGHSH and CDR2 LQKENI. The CDR3 region has the DNA TGTGCCAGCTCACCTAAGAGGGTCGGGGAGCTGTTTTTT. Translating it yields CASSPKRVGELFF.

The chain has TRBV20-1 and TRBJ2-1; 7 nucleotides match TRBD2. Trimming cost V 3 bases and J 6 bases; bases outside gene matches: 8. Germline assignment: CDR1 DFQATT and CDR2 SNEGSKA (reference sequence). There are 14 residues in the CDR3. The CDR3 region is CSASRRGTGNEQFF. The CDR3 DNA reads as TGCAGTGCTAGTCGGCGGGGGACCGGCAATGAGCAGTTCTTC.

The table lists this clone with a few counts. The chain couples TRBV19 to TRBJ2-5; weak D call: TRBD2 (6 bases). Trimming took off 6 bases at V and 5 bases at J, with 16 bases between the two ends. The germline V gene encodes CDR1 LNHDA and CDR2 SQIVND (reference sequence). This CDR3 region has 14 residues. CDR3 coding DNA: TGTGCCAGTAGACCAATCGGGGGTGGGGAGACCCAGTACTTC. It specifies CASRPIGGGETQYF.

This sequence joins TRBV18 and TRBJ1-2, with 9 bases identical to TRBD1. CDR3 length: 15 residues. Germline V lookup: CDR1 KGHSH, CDR2 LQKENI. Trimming took 6 bases from V and 0 from J; bases not matched to a gene: 5. CDR3 residues: CASSRDREANYGYTF. CDR3 nucleotide sequence: TGTGCCAGCTCGCGGGACAGGGAGGCTAACTATGGCTACACCTTC.

The chain joins TRBV6-5 to TRBJ1-6; maybe TRBD1 (6 bases). V shed 2 bases and J shed 9 bases, with 11 bases lying between them. The germline V gene encodes CDR1 MNHEY and CDR2 SVGAGI. This CDR3 is 14 amino acids long. The CDR3 DNA reads TGTGCCAGCAGTTACGGGGGGGCAAGTTCACCCCTCCACTTT. Translation gives CASSYGGASSPLHF.

The chain carries TRBV5-1 and TRBJ1-6; D perhaps matches TRBD1 (5 bases). The V and J ends lost 0 bases and 8 bases respectively, with 9 bases between them. Per the germline V gene, CDR1 is SGHRS and CDR2 is YFSETQ. The length of the CDR3 is 14 residues. The CDR3 reads CASSLGREDSPLHF. Written as DNA, the CDR3 is TGCGCCAGCAGCTTGGGCAGGGAGGATTCACCCCTCCACTTT. The full variable domain, with the rest looked up from reference TRBV5-1 and TRBJ1-6, is KAGVTQTPRYLIKTRGQQVTLSCSPISGHRSVSWYQQTPGQGLQFLFEYFSETQRNKGNFPGRFSGRQFSNSRSEMNVSTLELGDSALYLCASSLGREDSPLHFGNGTRLTVT.

As regards this clone: Other nucleotide sequences in the sample specify the same CDR3. The genes are TRBV5-8 and TRBJ2-5; TRBD2 aligns across 7 bases. The V gene's germline CDR1 is SGHTS and CDR2 YDEGEE. There are 15 residues in the CDR3. The junction had 8 bases not matched to a gene; V was cut back by 4 bases and J by 2 bases. CDR3 region: CASSPGTTLQETQYF. For the CDR3, the DNA is TGTGCCAGCAGCCCCGGGACTACGCTACAAGAGACCCAGTACTTC.

The chain employs TRBV9 and TRBJ2-5; no firm D call. The CDR3 consists of 14 residues. Germline V gene data show CDR1 as SGDLS and CDR2 as YYNGEE. Trimming stripped 0 bases from V and 0 bases from J, with 6 bases between. This chain's CDR3 is CASSVDTNQETQYF. The CDR3, as DNA: TGTGCCAGCAGCGTAGACACTAACCAAGAGACCCAGTACTTC.

The J gene is TRBJ2-7, the V gene TRBV28; unclear D gene. Germline V gives CDR1 MDHEN, CDR2 SYDVKM. The ends were cut back, 2 bases at V and 4 bases at J, with 9 bases in the middle. The CDR3 is 13 amino acids. CDR3 amino acids: CASSLAPVYEQYF. In DNA, the CDR3 is TGTGCCAGCAGTTTAGCCCCAGTGTACGAGCAGTACTTC.

The chain joins TRBV7-2 to TRBJ1-6; TRBD1 might be the D (6 bases). Germline V gene data show CDR1 as SGHTA and CDR2 as FQGNSA. This CDR3 has 18 residues. Trimming removed 1 base at V and 0 bases at J, with 13 bases between. The CDR3, as DNA: TGTGCCAGCAGCTTAGGAGGGACACAGAGCTCCTATAATTCACCCCTCCACTTT. Its protein product is CASSLGGTQSSYNSPLHF.

The V and J genes are TRBV7-6 and TRBJ1-6, with D maybe TRBD1 (6 bases). V lost 2 bases and J lost 5, with 13 bases in between. CDR3 length equals 16 residues. Germline assignment: CDR1 SGHVS and CDR2 FNYEAQ. The CDR3 DNA follows: TGTGCCAGCAGCTTATCCGGGACATCACATAATTCACCCCTCCACTTT. This encodes CASSLSGTSHNSPLHF.

The rearrangement links TRBV3-1 (or the pseudogene TRBV3-2) to TRBJ2-5; 9 positions agree with TRBD2. This CDR3 contains 18 residues. CDR1 is LGHDT, CDR2 YNNKEL, per germline (reference sequence). V trimming: 0 bases; J trimming: 2 bases; junction bases outside the gene matches: 10. The CDR3 sequence is CASSQDRLAGKGQETQYF. CDR3 nucleotides: TGTGCCAGCAGCCAAGATCGTCTAGCGGGGAAAGGTCAAGAGACCCAGTACTTC.

The chain recombines TRBV5-4 with TRBJ1-2; D is uncertain. The V gene lost 3 bases and the J gene lost 6 bases, with 9 bases spanning the gap. The CDR3 runs to 12 residues. CDR1 and CDR2 from the germline V gene are SGHNT and YYREEE (reference sequence). This chain's CDR3 is CASSSEGNGYTF. The CDR3 DNA is TGTGCCAGCAGCTCGGAGGGAAATGGCTACACCTTC.

This chain links TRBV4-3 with TRBJ1-5; D is unclear. V lost 0 bases, J lost 1 base, and 7 bases lay in between. The CDR3 is made up of 15 amino acids. Germline V CDR1 and CDR2: LGHNA, YSLEER. CDR3 DNA sequence: TGCGCCAGCAGCCAAGACGGTCGGAGCAATCAGCCCCAGCATTTT. It is translated as CASSQDGRSNQPQHF.

The V and J genes are TRBV4-1 and TRBJ1-1; tentatively, D is TRBD1 (6 bases). The germline V gene has CDR1 MGHRA and CDR2 YSYEKL. V was shortened by 4 bases and J by 1 base, with 16 bases between the two germline ends. This CDR3 has 16 amino acids. This CDR3 is CASSPGQGSKNTEAFF. CDR3 nucleotide sequence: TGCGCCAGCAGCCCTGGGCAGGGGTCGAAGAACACTGAAGCTTTCTTT.

The chain couples TRBV28 to TRBJ1-1, with 8 bases matching TRBD1. V trimming: 5 bases; J trimming: 6 bases; junction bases outside the gene matches: 11. Germline V gives CDR1 MDHEN, CDR2 SYDVKM. The CDR3 runs 15 residues. CDR3 sequence (DNA): TGTGCCAGCAGTGGTGGGGCAGGGGGCATCTCTGAAGCTTTCTTT. It is translated as CASSGGAGGISEAFF.

This chain links TRBV6-5 with TRBJ1-3; possibly TRBD1 for D (5 bases). Germline-derived CDR1 and CDR2 are MNHEY and SVGAGI. This CDR3 has 15 amino acids. V was pared by 2 bases and J by 3 bases, with 11 bases between. The CDR3 nucleotides read TGTGCCAGCAGTTACCGCGGACACCTTGGAAACACCATATATTTT. Translating it yields CASSYRGHLGNTIYF.

This clone was observed a single time. This chain links TRBV6-2 or TRBV6-3 with TRBJ2-5; D may match TRBD1 or TRBD2 (5 bases each). The V end lost 6 bases, the J end lost 3 bases, and 8 bases lay between the germline ends. This CDR3 is built from 12 residues. Germline assignment: CDR1 MNHEY and CDR2 SVGEGT. The DNA of the CDR3 is TGTGCCAGCAGCAGGGAGAAAGAGACCCAGTACTTC. This encodes CASSREKETQYF.

The genes are TRBV19 and TRBJ1-1, with a tentative D call TRBD1 (6 bases). Germline assignment: CDR1 LNHDA and CDR2 SQIVND (reference sequence). Trimming cost V 4 bases and J 5 bases, with 8 bases left between them. CDR3 length: 12 amino acids. CDR3 in amino acids: CASSNRVTEAFF. CDR3 in DNA: TGTGCCAGTAGTAACAGGGTGACTGAAGCTTTCTTT.